Below, one TCR beta chain is given with its context. The antigen remains unidentified. The data originate from a study of cytomegalovirus exposure and HLA in healthy donors. General study findings and limits: Available immune exposure information was restricted to CMV serostatus only.

PCR involved 60 Vbeta and 13 Jbeta primers. Libraries were prepared by immunoSEQ multiplex PCR; TCRdb keeps only in-frame clonotypes and omits some of them. Among around 170,000 clones listed, over 80% were seen once. The CDR3 loop spans 16 amino acids. CDR1 is SGHKS, CDR2 YYEKEE, per germline (reference sequence). V dropped 0 bases and J dropped 2; count of bases not matched to a gene: 4. The chain is built from TRBV5-5 and TRBJ2-7; the match to TRBD2 covers 11 bases. The sequenced sample was PBMCs. The TCR comes from a man in his forties or fifties in good health and CMV-seropositive. CDR3 nucleotides: TGTGCCAGCAGCTTGGTGGGACTAGCGGAGACCTACGAGCAGTACTTC. It codes for CASSLVGLAETYEQYF.